The 18 T cell receptor beta chains listed next were all sequenced from one sample in a study of Tregs in tolerant kidney transplant recipients (dated by TCRdb to the late 2010s). The transplants used related donors along with nonmyeloablative bone marrow transplantation, and in the human trials mixed chimerism was transient. The library was made by the immunoSEQ multiplex PCR assay. TCRdb retrieved this table from immuneACCESS and kept in-frame rearrangements only. Not all clones are present; in checked studies, unresolved V genes account for under half, and no reason is known for the remainder. The sample table on file contains around 15,000 clones. Together, the top ten hold 3.5% to 4% of the sample. The input for sequencing was CD4+ T cells from blood (PBMCs), taken 12 months after the transplant. All receptors come from a human patient who received a combined kidney and bone marrow transplant. Some T cells may originate with the graft donor following a transplant.

To note about this clone: The CDR3 end falls 3 residues outside the read, so it is completed with the germline J gene. V usage is TRBV29-1 and J usage is TRBJ2-5, with a tentative D call TRBD2 (6 bases). CDR1 SQVTM and CDR2 ANQGSEA come from the germline V gene. The V and J ends lost 3 bases and 5 bases respectively, with 25 bases between them. The CDR3 runs 17 residues. Incomplete CDR3 DNA: TGCAGCGTTGAGCAACAATCCGGGGGAACGTACGGGGAGACC. Translating gives CSVEQQSGGTYGET. The CDR3 in its entirety is CSVEQQSGGTYGETQYF. Together with reference TRBV29-1 and TRBJ2-5, the CDR3 gives the full variable domain: SAVISQKPSRDICQRGTSLTIQCQVDSQVTMMFWYRQQPGQSLTLIATANQGSEATYESGFVIDKFPISRPNLTFSTLTVSNMSPEDSSIYLCSVEQQSGGTYGETQYFGPGTRLLVL.

About this clone: The CDR3 end is not reached by the read, which stops 3 residues before it; the germline J gene fills it in. The J gene is TRBJ1-2, the V gene TRBV6-1, with TRBD1 matching 7 bases. V lost 4 bases and J lost 4; bases outside the gene matches: 6. The V gene's germline CDR1 is MNHNS and CDR2 SASEGT. CDR3 length: 14 residues. The CDR3 here is CASSARQGGYGYTF. The sequenced CDR3 bases are TGTGCCAGCAGTGCTCGACAGGGCGGCTATGGC.

This clone is identified as medium-sized from frequency. The chain's CDR3 is CASSLDWSGTQYF. Incomplete CDR3 DNA: TGTGCCAGCAGCTTAGATTGGTCCGGGACC. The V call is TRBV11-2, the J call TRBJ2-5; no clear D. The read comes to an end 3 residues before the CDR3 does, leaving the germline J gene to fill in the end. The CDR3 is 13 amino acids. Germline V CDR1 and CDR2: SGHAT, FQNNGV. V dropped 0 bases and J dropped 7 bases, with 9 bases sitting between them.

Details on this clone: The CDR3 end falls 3 residues outside the read, so it is completed with the germline J gene. The chain employs TRBV20-1 and TRBJ1-5; 7 nucleotides agree with TRBD1. This CDR3 is 15 amino acids long. The germline V gene has CDR1 DFQATT and CDR2 SNEGSKA (reference sequence). J was trimmed by 2 bases and V by 7 bases; bases with no gene match: 11. The sequenced CDR3 bases are TGCAGTGTCAGCCCCGTGACAGGGCGCAATCAGCCC. It yields the protein CSVSPVTGRNQP. The entire CDR3 protein reads CSVSPVTGRNQPQHF.

A note on this clone: The read ends 3 residues before the CDR3 terminus; that terminus is restored from the germline J gene. The chain couples TRBV18 to TRBJ2-7; 10 bases are shared with TRBD1. Germline-derived CDR1 and CDR2 are KGHSH and LQKENI. This CDR3 is built from 16 residues. The trim removed 1 base at V and 1 base at J, leaving 4 bases unmatched. CDR3 bases read: TGTGCCAGCTCACCACTCGGGACAGGGGATTCCTACGAG. This codes for CASSPLGTGDSYE. The whole CDR3 region reads CASSPLGTGDSYEQYF.

Measured by frequency, this clone is medium-sized. Coverage ceases 3 residues before the CDR3 finishes, and the germline J gene fills in the end. The rearrangement uses TRBV30 and TRBJ2-1, with D possibly being TRBD2 (5 bases). Trimming took 0 bases from V and 5 from J, leaving 8 bases between them. The CDR3 spans 13 residues. Germline V gives CDR1 GTSNPN, CDR2 SVGIG (reference sequence). The CDR3 sequence is CAWSVRLHNEQFF. The sequenced CDR3 bases are TGTGCCTGGAGTGTACGACTACACAATGAG.

As concerns this clone: Coverage ceases 3 residues before the CDR3 finishes, and the germline J gene fills in the end. J is TRBJ2-2 and V is TRBV7-9; D might be TRBD2 (6 bases). The germline gives CDR1 SEHNR, CDR2 FQNEAQ (reference sequence). This CDR3 has 12 residues. Trimming removed 5 bases from V and 7 bases from J, with 8 bases in between. The DNA read from the CDR3 is TGTGCCAGCAGCACGGGGGTCGGGGAG. It is translated as CASSTGVGE. The complete CDR3 sequence is CASSTGVGELFF.

With regard to this clone: The read terminates 3 residues before the CDR3 end, so the remaining end is supplied by the germline J gene. This chain uses TRBV19 with TRBJ2-1; D is uncertain. V shed 5 bases and J shed 0 bases, with 8 bases lying between them. Germline-derived CDR1 and CDR2 are LNHDA and SQIVND (reference sequence). The CDR3 is made up of 14 amino acids. The sequenced CDR3 bases are TGTGCCAGTAGTCCGGTATCCTCCTACAATGAG. As protein: CASSPVSSYNE. In full, the CDR3 reads CASSPVSSYNEQFF. The full variable domain, rest sourced from reference TRBV19 and TRBJ2-1, is DGGITQSPKYLFRKEGQNVTLSCEQNLNHDAMYWYRQDPGQGLRLIYYSQIVNDFQKGDIAEGYSVSREKKESFPLTVTSAQKNPTAFYLCASSPVSSYNEQFFGPGTRLTVL.

As regards this clone: Coverage ceases 3 residues before the CDR3 finishes, and the germline J gene fills in the end. The V and J genes are TRBV6-2 or TRBV6-3 and TRBJ1-1; maybe TRBD1 (6 bases). Trimming shortened V by 2 bases and J by 1 base, and 8 bases separated the two germline ends. This CDR3 spans 14 amino acids. The germline CDR1 and CDR2 sequences are MNHEY and SVGEGT. CDR3 bases read: TGTGCCAGCAGTTACGAACAGGGGAACACTGAA. Amino acid sequence: CASSYEQGNTE. The complete CDR3 sequence is CASSYEQGNTEAFF.

As regards this clone: The read finishes 3 residues shy of the CDR3 end, and the germline J gene is used to complete it. This sequence joins TRBV2 and TRBJ1-5; no definite D call. This CDR3 is 15 amino acids long. The V end was cut by 3 bases, the J end by 4 bases, with 13 bases between. Germline lookup yields CDR1 SNHLY and CDR2 FYNNEI. CDR3 in amino acids: CASSDDTRINQPQHF. The CDR3 bases that were read are TGTGCCAGCAGTGACGACACGAGAATAAATCAGCCC.

Turning to this clone: The read is 3 residues too short to cover the CDR3 end, so that end is filled in from the germline J gene. This chain links TRBV20-1 with TRBJ2-7; D is unresolved. V lost 3 bases, J lost 1 base, and 7 bases lay in between. The CDR3 has 12 amino acids. CDR1 is DFQATT, CDR2 SNEGSKA, per germline (reference sequence). The part of the CDR3 DNA that was read is TGCAGTGCTAGGGGCCAGTCCTACGAG. Translating it yields CSARGQSYE. The whole CDR3 is CSARGQSYEQYF.

About this clone: The read terminates 3 residues ahead of where the CDR3 ends, so the germline J gene completes it. The V gene is TRBV19, the J gene TRBJ2-2, with D possibly matching TRBD2 (6 bases). The CDR3 totals 15 residues. Trimming took 6 bases from V and 1 from J, leaving 12 bases between them. Germline CDR1 and CDR2: LNHDA and SQIVND (reference sequence). The CDR3 spells CASSPAEGNTGELFF. CDR3 bases read: TGTGCCAGTAGCCCAGCGGAGGGGAACACCGGGGAG.

As regards this clone: The read stops 3 residues short of the end of the CDR3; the missing end is completed from the germline J gene. The gene calls are TRBV2 and TRBJ2-2; 10 bases are shared with TRBD1. The CDR3 is made up of 15 amino acids. Trimming removed 6 bases from V and 5 bases from J; junction bases left unmatched: 6. Germline CDR1 SNHLY, CDR2 FYNNEI. Partial CDR3 DNA: TGTGCCAGCAGAATCGGGACAGGGGTGACCGGGGAG. Encoded protein: CASRIGTGVTGE. In full, the CDR3 is CASRIGTGVTGELFF.

On this clone: The CDR3 end falls 3 residues outside the read, so it is completed with the germline J gene. The rearrangement links TRBV11-2 to TRBJ2-5, with D possibly called TRBD1 or TRBD2 (5 bases each). Trimming stripped 1 base from V and 2 bases from J, with 11 bases between. CDR1 SGHAT and CDR2 FQNNGV come from the germline V gene. The CDR3 runs 15 residues. This CDR3 is CASSLGGREQETQYF. The covered CDR3 bases are TGTGCCAGCAGCTTAGGGGGCAGGGAGCAAGAGACC.

Turning to this clone: The read ends 3 residues before the CDR3 terminus; that terminus is restored from the germline J gene. This sequence joins TRBV2 and TRBJ2-7, with 7 bases that match TRBD1. This CDR3 is built from 12 residues. The V gene end was trimmed by 8 bases and the J gene end by 2 bases; junction bases not matched to a gene: 3. Germline CDR1 and CDR2: SNHLY and FYNNEI. CDR3 region: CASQGQTYEQYF. The sequenced part of the CDR3 DNA is TGTGCCAGCCAGGGACAGACCTACGAG.

Points on this clone: The CDR3 goes on 3 residues after the read ends, and that part is filled in from the germline J gene. The J gene is TRBJ2-1, the V gene TRBV7-3; D perhaps matches TRBD2 (7 bases). Germline V gene data show CDR1 as SGHTA and CDR2 as FQGTGA. This CDR3 is 15 amino acids long. Trimming took off 5 bases at V and 7 bases at J, with 18 bases between the two ends. The CDR3 sequence: CASSPRGGRWNEQFF. The CDR3 bases that were read are TGTGCCAGCAGCCCTAGGGGGGGGAGGTGGAATGAG.

CDR3 sequence reads: CASTPGTSGQETQYF. CDR3 DNA (partial): TGTGCCAGCACCCCTGGGACTAGCGGACAAGAGACC. The V gene is TRBV2, the J gene TRBJ2-5; 11 nucleotides align to TRBD2. The CDR3 goes on 3 residues after the read ends, and that part is filled in from the germline J gene. The CDR3 contains 15 residues. V lost 7 bases, J lost 2 bases, and 6 bases stayed unmatched. Germline assignment: CDR1 SNHLY and CDR2 FYNNEI.

Worth noting for this clone: The DNA ends 3 residues before the CDR3 does, and the rest of the CDR3 is filled in from the germline J gene. The gene calls are TRBV20-1 and TRBJ2-4, with a possible D match to TRBD2 (5 bases). CDR3 size: 13 residues. CDR1 and CDR2 from the germline V gene are DFQATT and SNEGSKA (reference sequence). V dropped 4 bases and J dropped 8 bases, with 15 bases sitting between them. The CDR3 region is CSAKRTQWYIQYF. Incomplete CDR3 DNA: TGCAGTGCTAAACGGACTCAGTGGTACATT.